This T cell receptor beta chain originates from a study of blood T cell repertoires in COVID-19. Study details: There were acute and convalescent COVID-19 samples, and they came from the United States, Italy and Spain.

The CDR3 sequence is 18 residues long. In germline, CDR1 is SGHTA, CDR2 FQGNSA. Trimming removed 3 bases at V and 1 base at J, with 19 bases between. This clone appeared once. The study recruited people aged roughly 18 to 100 years across about two dozen US areas. The repertoire was sequenced with immunoSEQ multiplex PCR; TCRdb's copy has only in-frame clones and lacks some. The sample holds about 280,000 clones, more than 75% seen once. Sequencing input: PBMCs or T cells enriched from blood (not recorded which). The J gene is TRBJ1-5, the V gene TRBV7-2; possible D gene TRBD1, 6 bases. The sequence derives from a woman in her sixties or seventies in a cohort exposed to, infected with or recovered from COVID-19 (not recorded which). CDR3 DNA sequence: TGTGCCAGCAGCTTTCACACAGGGTTCTTGGGGAGCAATCAGCCCCAGCATTTT. Its translation: CASSFHTGFLGSNQPQHF. The variable domain in full, with the rest retrieved from reference TRBV7-2 and TRBJ1-5, is GAGVSQSPSNKVTEKGKDVELRCDPISGHTALYWYRQSLGQGLEFLIYFQGNSAPDKSGLPSDRFSAERTGGSVSTLTIQRTQQEDSAVYLCASSFHTGFLGSNQPQHFGDGTRLSIL.